This T cell receptor (beta chain) is drawn from a study of lymphopenia after photon versus proton radiotherapy (dated by TCRdb to about 2019). Some background on the complete study: In patients with gastrointestinal tumors who developed high-grade lymphopenia, the study compared the immunological effects of photon radiation therapy with those of proton radiation therapy. The study was designed to characterize how the impact on the immune system differs between the two radiation modalities. The roughly 18 patients in the cohort had gastrointestinal tumors, were treated with either photon or proton therapy, and subsequently developed lymphopenia. Paper-wide results and their limitations: Relative stability during treatment was observed in proton-treated patients, whereas loss of naive T cells and TCR diversity and gain of effector/memory populations were observed in photon-treated patients. After the lymphocyte count nadir, repertoires from photon-treated patients showed oligoclonal expansion, particularly of CD8+ Temra cells, and this expansion drove the decline in diversity. The survival association was assessed only in patients who died, and the authors presented better survival with proton therapy as a possibility rather than a demonstrated result. Across the cohort, a larger post-nadir drop in TCR diversity was inversely correlated with overall survival time among patients who died.

Libraries were constructed by the immunoSEQ multiplex PCR assay. T cell repertoires were profiled by deep sequencing of rearranged TCR beta loci, alongside multiparametric flow cytometry. Not all clones reach the TCRdb copy of this immuneACCESS table, which keeps in-frame sequences only. Checked studies attribute under half of the gap to unresolved V genes and leave the rest unexplained. The sample includes about 70,000 clones, with about 89% observed a single time. The ten largest clones capture roughly a tenth of the sample. Worth noting for this clone: It lacks a known antigen. No qualities accompany the bases; no much larger clone lies one base away.

The CDR1 and CDR2 encoded by the germline V gene are SGHTA and FQGNSA. V is cut by 5 bases and J by 6 bases, and the space between the germline ends is 7 bases. The CDR3 contains 12 residues, cysteine and phenylalanine counted. Only the CDR3 part of the read is kept: 36 bases, read in frame from the first base. The clonotype originates from a man older than 75 with esophageal cancer. This receptor chain uses TRBV7-2 and TRBJ2-2, with the D gene uncertain. The source material was peripheral blood, sampled from a patient treated with proton-based radiotherapy. The CDR3 sequence is CASSRGPGELFF. The DNA sequence follows: TGTGCCAGCAGCCGAGGACCCGGGGAGCTGTTTTTT. Supplemented by the reference TRBV7-2 and TRBJ2-2 proteins around the CDR3, the complete variable domain is GAGVSQSPSNKVTEKGKDVELRCDPISGHTALYWYRQSLGQGLEFLIYFQGNSAPDKSGLPSDRFSAERTGGSVSTLTIQRTQQEDSAVYLCASSRGPGELFFGEGSRLTVL.